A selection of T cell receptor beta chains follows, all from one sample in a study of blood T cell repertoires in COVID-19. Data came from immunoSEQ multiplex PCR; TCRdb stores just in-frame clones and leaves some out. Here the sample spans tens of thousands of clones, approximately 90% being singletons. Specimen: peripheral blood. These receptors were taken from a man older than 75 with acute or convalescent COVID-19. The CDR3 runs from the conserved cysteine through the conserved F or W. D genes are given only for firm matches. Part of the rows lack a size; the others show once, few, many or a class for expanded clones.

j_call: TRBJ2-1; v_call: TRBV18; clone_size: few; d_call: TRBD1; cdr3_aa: CASSPGTGGSSYNEQFF; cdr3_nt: TGTGCCAGCTCACCCGGGACAGGGGGGAGCTCCTACAATGAGCAGTTCTTC
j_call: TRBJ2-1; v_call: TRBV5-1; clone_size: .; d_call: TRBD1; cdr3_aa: CASSIQGNEQFF; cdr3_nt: TGCGCCAGCAGCATACAGGGGAATGAGCAGTTCTTC
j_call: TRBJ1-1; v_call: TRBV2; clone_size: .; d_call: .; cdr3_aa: CASSVLINPEAFF; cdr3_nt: TGTGCCAGCAGTGTACTGATCAATCCCGAAGCTTTCTTT
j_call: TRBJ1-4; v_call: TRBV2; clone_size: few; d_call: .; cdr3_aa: CASSETRTATNEKLFF; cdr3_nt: TGTGCCAGCAGCGAAACCAGGACAGCAACTAATGAAAAACTGTTTTTT
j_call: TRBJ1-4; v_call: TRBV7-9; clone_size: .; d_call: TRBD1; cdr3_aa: CASSLAQGADEKLFF; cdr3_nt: TGTGCCAGCAGCTTAGCACAGGGGGCGGATGAAAAACTGTTTTTT
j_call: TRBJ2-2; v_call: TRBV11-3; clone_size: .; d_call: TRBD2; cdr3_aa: CASSQGFLAGGYNTGELFF; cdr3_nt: TGTGCCAGCAGCCAAGGGTTCCTAGCGGGGGGATATAACACCGGGGAGCTGTTTTTT
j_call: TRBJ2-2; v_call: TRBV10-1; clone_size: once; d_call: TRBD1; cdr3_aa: CASRGTANTGELFF; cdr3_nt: TGCGCCAGCCGTGGGACAGCTAACACCGGGGAGCTGTTTTTT
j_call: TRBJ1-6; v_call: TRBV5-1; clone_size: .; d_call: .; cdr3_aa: CASSPFRNSYNSPLHF; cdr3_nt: TGCGCCAGCAGCCCATTCAGGAACTCCTATAATTCACCCCTCCACTTT
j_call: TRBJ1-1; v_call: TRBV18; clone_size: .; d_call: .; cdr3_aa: CASSSPTGLATEAFF; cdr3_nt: TGTGCCAGCTCATCGCCGACAGGTCTAGCCACTGAAGCTTTCTTT
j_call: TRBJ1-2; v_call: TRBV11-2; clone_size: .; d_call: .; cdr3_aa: CASSLAGGNYGYTF; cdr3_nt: TGTGCCAGCAGCTTAGCGGGGGGGAACTATGGCTACACCTTC
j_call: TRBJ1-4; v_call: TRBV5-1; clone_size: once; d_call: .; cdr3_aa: CASRRQAQANEKLFF; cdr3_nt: TGCGCCAGCAGAAGGCAGGCCCAGGCTAATGAAAAACTGTTTTTT
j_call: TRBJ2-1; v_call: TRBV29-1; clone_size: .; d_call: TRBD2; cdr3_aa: CSVARTSGYNEQFF; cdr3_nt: TGCAGCGTCGCCAGGACTAGCGGATACAATGAGCAGTTCTTC
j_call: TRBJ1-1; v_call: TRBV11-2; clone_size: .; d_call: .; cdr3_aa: CASSLVLPGVGTFF; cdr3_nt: TGTGCCAGCAGCTTAGTCCTCCCAGGGGTGGGAACTTTCTTT
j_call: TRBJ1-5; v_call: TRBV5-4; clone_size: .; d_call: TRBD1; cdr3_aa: CASSPERRGLVQPQHF; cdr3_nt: TGTGCCAGCAGCCCGGAGCGGAGGGGGCTTGTTCAGCCCCAGCATTTT
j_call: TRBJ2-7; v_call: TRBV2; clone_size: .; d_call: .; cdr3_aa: CASSRRTEGYEQYF; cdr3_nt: TGTGCCAGCAGTCGCCGGACCGAGGGATACGAGCAGTACTTC
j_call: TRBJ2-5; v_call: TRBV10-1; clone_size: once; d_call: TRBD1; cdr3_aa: CASSEVRTGGEETQYF; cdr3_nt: TGCGCCAGCAGTGAAGTCCGGACAGGGGGCGAAGAGACCCAGTACTTC
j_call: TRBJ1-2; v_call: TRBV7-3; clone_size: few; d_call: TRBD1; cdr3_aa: CASSPGQGIDGYTF; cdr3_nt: TGTGCCAGCAGCCCCGGACAGGGAATCGATGGCTACACCTTC
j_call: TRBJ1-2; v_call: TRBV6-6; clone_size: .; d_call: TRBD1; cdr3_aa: CASSPGQGTQGGYTF; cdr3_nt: TGTGCCAGCAGCCCGGGACAGGGTACGCAGGGTGGCTACACCTTC
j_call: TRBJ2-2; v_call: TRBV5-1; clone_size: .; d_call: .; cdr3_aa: CASTLTGRTGELFF; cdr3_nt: TGCGCCAGCACCCTAACAGGGCGCACCGGGGAGCTGTTTTTT
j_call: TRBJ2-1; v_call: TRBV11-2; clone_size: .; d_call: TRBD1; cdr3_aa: CASSPDRDNEQFF; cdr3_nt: TGTGCCAGCAGCCCGGACAGGGACAATGAGCAGTTCTTC
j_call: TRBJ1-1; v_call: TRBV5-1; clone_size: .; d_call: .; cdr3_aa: CASSLGAGMGTEAFF; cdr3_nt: TGCGCCAGCAGCTTGGGGGCAGGGATGGGCACTGAAGCTTTCTTT
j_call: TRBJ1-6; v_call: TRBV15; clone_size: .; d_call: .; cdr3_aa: CATTRDYNSPLHF; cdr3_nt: TGTGCCACCACTCGGGACTATAATTCACCCCTCCACTTT
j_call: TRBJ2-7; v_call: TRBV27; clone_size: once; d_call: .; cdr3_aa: CASSFRQDRYEQYF; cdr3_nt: TGTGCCAGCAGTTTTCGGCAGGATAGGTACGAGCAGTACTTC
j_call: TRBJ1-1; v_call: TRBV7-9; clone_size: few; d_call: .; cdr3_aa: CASSQDSQSTEAFF; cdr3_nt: TGTGCCAGCAGCCAGGACAGCCAGTCCACTGAAGCTTTCTTT
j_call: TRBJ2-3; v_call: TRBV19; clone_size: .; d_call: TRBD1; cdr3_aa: CASSPIGTGGTDTQYF; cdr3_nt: TGTGCCAGTAGTCCGATCGGGACAGGGGGCACAGATACGCAGTATTTT
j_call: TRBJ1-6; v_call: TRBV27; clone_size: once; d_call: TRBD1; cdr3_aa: CASTSRGLDNSPLHF; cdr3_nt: TGTGCCAGCACCTCCAGGGGGCTCGATAATTCACCCCTCCACTTT
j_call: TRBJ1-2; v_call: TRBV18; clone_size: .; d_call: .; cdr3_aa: CASSPGIEGTDYGYTF; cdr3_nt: TGTGCCAGCTCACCCGGAATTGAGGGAACTGACTATGGCTACACCTTC
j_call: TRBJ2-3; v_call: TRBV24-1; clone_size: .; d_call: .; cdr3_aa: CATSDWRGLASTDTQYF; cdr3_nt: TGTGCCACCAGTGATTGGAGGGGCCTCGCTAGCACAGATACGCAGTATTTT
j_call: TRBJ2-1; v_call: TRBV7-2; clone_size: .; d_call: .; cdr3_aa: CASSFRGHGGNEQFF; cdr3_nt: TGTGCCAGCAGCTTTAGGGGGCACGGAGGGAATGAGCAGTTCTTC
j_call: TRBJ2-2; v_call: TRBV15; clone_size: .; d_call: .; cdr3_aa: CATSRPLALAGNTGELFF; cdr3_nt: TGTGCCACCAGCAGACCACTAGCCCTCGCAGGGAATACCGGGGAGCTGTTTTTT
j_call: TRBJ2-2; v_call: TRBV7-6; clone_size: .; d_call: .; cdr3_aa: CASSPRETGELFF; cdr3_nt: TGTGCCAGCAGCCCCCGGGAAACCGGGGAGCTGTTTTTT
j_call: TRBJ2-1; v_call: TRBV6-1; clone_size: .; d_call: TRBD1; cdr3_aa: CASSEGQGNYNEQFF; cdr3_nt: TGTGCCAGCAGTGAGGGACAGGGAAACTACAATGAGCAGTTCTTC
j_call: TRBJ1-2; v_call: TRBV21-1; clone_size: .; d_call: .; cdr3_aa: CASSKAGTGSGYTF; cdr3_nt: TGTGCCAGCAGCAAAGCCGGTACAGGGAGTGGCTACACCTTC
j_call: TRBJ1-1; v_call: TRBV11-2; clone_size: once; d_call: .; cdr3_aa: CATKRAGDMNTEAFF; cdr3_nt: TGTGCCACCAAGAGGGCAGGAGACATGAACACTGAAGCTTTCTTT
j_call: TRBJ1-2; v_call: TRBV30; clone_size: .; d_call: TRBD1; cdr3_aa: CAWEQGEDYGYTF; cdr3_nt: TGTGCCTGGGAACAGGGGGAGGACTATGGCTACACCTTC
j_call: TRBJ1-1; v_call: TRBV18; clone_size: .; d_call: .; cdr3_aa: CASSPPPSVVWTEAFF; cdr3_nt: TGTGCCAGCTCACCACCGCCGAGCGTGGTTTGGACTGAAGCTTTCTTT
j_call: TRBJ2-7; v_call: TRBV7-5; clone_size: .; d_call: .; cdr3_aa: CVRSLNLAGTGAYEQYF; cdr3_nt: TGTGTCAGAAGCTTAAATTTGGCCGGGACAGGGGCCTACGAGCAGTACTTC
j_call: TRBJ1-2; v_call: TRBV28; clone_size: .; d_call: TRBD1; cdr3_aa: CASSLMRSGGLYGYTF; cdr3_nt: TGTGCCAGCAGTTTAATGCGGTCAGGGGGGCTCTATGGCTACACCTTC
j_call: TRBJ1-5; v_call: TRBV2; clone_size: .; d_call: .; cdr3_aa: CASSSLTASNQPQHF; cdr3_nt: TGTGCCAGCAGTTCCCTGACAGCCTCCAATCAGCCCCAGCATTTT
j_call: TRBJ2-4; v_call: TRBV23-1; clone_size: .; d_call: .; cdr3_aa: CASFPPRRGRPGALAKNIQYF; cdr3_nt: TGCGCCAGCTTCCCACCCCGGCGGGGCAGGCCGGGTGCTCTAGCCAAAAACATTCAGTACTTC
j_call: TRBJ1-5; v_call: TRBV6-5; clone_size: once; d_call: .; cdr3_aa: CASKSGGYQPQHF; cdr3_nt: TGTGCCAGCAAATCGGGGGGCTATCAGCCCCAGCATTTT
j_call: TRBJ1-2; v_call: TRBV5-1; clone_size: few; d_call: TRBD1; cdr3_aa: CASSFLGDRGDYGYTF; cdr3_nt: TGCGCCAGCAGCTTTCTAGGGGACAGGGGTGACTATGGCTACACCTTC
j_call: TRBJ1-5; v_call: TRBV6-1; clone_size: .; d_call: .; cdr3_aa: CASSEESWRSNQPQHF; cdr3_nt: TGTGCCAGCAGTGAAGAATCCTGGCGGAGCAATCAGCCCCAGCATTTT
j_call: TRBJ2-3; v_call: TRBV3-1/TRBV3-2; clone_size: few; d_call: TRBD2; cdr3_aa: CASSRRLAGDNTDTQYF; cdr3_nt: TGTGCCAGCAGCCGAAGACTAGCGGGGGACAACACAGATACGCAGTATTTT
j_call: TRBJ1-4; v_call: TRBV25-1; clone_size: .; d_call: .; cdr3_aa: CASSKGVTNEKLFF; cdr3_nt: TGTGCCAGCAGTAAAGGGGTCACTAATGAAAAACTGTTTTTT
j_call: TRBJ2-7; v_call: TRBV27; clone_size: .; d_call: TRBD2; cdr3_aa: CASSLGRVAGASGYEQYF; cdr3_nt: TGTGCCAGCAGTTTAGGGAGGGTAGCGGGGGCCTCGGGCTACGAGCAGTACTTC
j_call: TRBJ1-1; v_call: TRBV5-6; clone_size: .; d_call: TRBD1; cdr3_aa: CASSPTGYTEAFF; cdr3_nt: TGTGCCAGCAGCCCGACAGGGTACACTGAAGCTTTCTTT
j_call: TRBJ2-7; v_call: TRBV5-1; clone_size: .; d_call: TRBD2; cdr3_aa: CASSPGLAGVEQYF; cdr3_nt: TGCGCCAGCAGCCCCGGACTAGCGGGGGTCGAGCAGTACTTC
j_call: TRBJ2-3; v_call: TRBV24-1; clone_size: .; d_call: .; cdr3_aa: CATSGQTATDTQYF; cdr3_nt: TGTGCCACCAGTGGCCAAACAGCCACAGATACGCAGTATTTT
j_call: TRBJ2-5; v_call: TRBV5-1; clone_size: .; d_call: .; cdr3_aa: CASSSGLPEVETQYF; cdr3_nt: TGCGCCAGCAGCTCGGGACTCCCGGAGGTAGAGACCCAGTACTTC
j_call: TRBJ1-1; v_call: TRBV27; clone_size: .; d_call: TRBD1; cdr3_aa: CASSRDRGRTEAFF; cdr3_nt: TGTGCCAGCAGCCGAGACAGGGGGAGGACTGAAGCTTTCTTT
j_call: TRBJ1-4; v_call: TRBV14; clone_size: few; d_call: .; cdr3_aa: CASSQYTLGGLNEKLFF; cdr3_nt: TGTGCCAGCAGCCAATACACGCTAGGGGGTCTTAATGAAAAACTGTTTTTT
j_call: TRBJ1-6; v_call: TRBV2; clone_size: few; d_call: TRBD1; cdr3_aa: CASSGGTGWESPLHF; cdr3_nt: TGTGCCAGCAGTGGAGGGACAGGGTGGGAATCACCCCTCCACTTT
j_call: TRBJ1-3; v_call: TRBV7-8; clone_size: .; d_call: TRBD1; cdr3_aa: CASSLVSDRAGNTIYF; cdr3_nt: TGTGCCAGCAGCTTAGTATCCGACAGGGCTGGAAACACCATATATTTT
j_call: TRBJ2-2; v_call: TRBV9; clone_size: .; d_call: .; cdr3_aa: CASKQSQDGELFF; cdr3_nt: TGTGCCAGCAAACAGTCCCAGGATGGGGAGCTGTTTTTT
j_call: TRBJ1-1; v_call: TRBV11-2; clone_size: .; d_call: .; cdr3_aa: CASSPIPNNEAFF; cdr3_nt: TGTGCCAGCAGCCCCATTCCAAACAATGAAGCTTTCTTT
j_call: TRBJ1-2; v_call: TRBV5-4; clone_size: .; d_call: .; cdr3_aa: CASRQQGYGYGYTF; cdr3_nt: TGTGCCAGCAGGCAACAGGGTTACGGCTATGGCTACACCTTC
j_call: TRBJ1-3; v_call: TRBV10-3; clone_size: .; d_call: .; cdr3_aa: CAISDRVGNTIYF; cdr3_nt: TGTGCCATCAGTGACAGGGTCGGAAACACCATATATTTT
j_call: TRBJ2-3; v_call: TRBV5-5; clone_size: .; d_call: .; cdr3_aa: CASSLTGTDTQYF; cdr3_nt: TGTGCCAGCAGCTTGACAGGCACAGATACGCAGTATTTT
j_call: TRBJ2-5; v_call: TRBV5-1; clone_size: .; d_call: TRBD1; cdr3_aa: CASSLAGQEQETQYF; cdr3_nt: TGCGCCAGCAGCTTGGCGGGACAGGAACAAGAGACCCAGTACTTC